A single sample is the source of the 8 T cell receptor beta chains below, sequenced in a study of T cells after yellow fever vaccination. In TCRdb, the 5' RACE reads were re-called with MiXCR into one record per CDR3 protein. This table holds around 360,000 distinct CDR3 sequences, more than 9% found once. The source was PBMCs, collected on the day of the first yellow fever vaccination. These receptors all come from a man aged 18 to 30 who received the YFV17D yellow fever vaccine.

V and J are TRBV6-2 or TRBV6-3 and TRBJ2-5, with D uncertain. CDR1 MNHEY and CDR2 SVGEGT come from the germline V gene. V lost 4 bases and J lost 7, with 7 bases in between. This CDR3 contains 11 residues. CDR3 DNA: TGTGCCAGCAGTTTACCTGCGACCCAGTACTTC. This gives the protein CASSLPATQYF.

This clonotype has more than one count but fewer than ten. The CDR3, as DNA: TGTGCCAGCGGGACCGCTTTCTATGGCTACACCTTC. Translation gives CASGTAFYGYTF. The chain couples TRBV28 to TRBJ1-2; D possibly corresponds to TRBD1 (5 bases). Trimming left V 8 bases short and J 4 bases short, with 11 bases between. CDR3 length equals 12 residues. Germline CDR1 MDHEN, CDR2 SYDVKM.

This clonotype came up a few times. The chain carries TRBV30 and TRBJ1-5; D is uncertain. Germline assignment: CDR1 GTSNPN and CDR2 SVGIG (reference sequence). The CDR3 runs to 13 residues. Trimming took 0 bases from V and 9 from J, leaving 12 bases between them. DNA of the CDR3: TGTGCCTGGAGTGTCTCCTTAGAGGGGCCCCAGCATTTT. Translating gives CAWSVSLEGPQHF.

This clonotype was counted between two and nine times. In DNA, the CDR3 is TGCAGTGCTGCCGGGAACCCCGATGGCTACACCTTC. Translation: CSAAGNPDGYTF. The J gene is TRBJ1-2, the V gene TRBV20-1; no firm D call. The CDR3 length is 12 residues. Trimming removed 5 bases at V and 6 bases at J, with 13 bases between. The germline V gene has CDR1 DFQATT and CDR2 SNEGSKA (reference sequence).

This chain joins TRBV6-6 and TRBJ2-1; TRBD2 agrees at 7 bases. The CDR3 spans 12 residues. V shed 10 bases, J shed 6 bases, and the junction held 6 bases outside the gene matches. Looked up from germline, CDR1 is MNHNY and CDR2 is SVGAGI (reference sequence). The CDR3 coding sequence is TGTGCCACACAGCGGGGTATCAATGAGCAGTTCTTC. Translating gives CATQRGINEQFF.

This clonotype was picked up many times. The chain recombines TRBV15 with TRBJ2-3; a possible D gene is TRBD2 (5 bases). From germline, CDR1 is LNHNV and CDR2 YYDKDF (reference sequence). Trimming pared 3 bases from V and 8 bases from J, leaving 18 bases between. CDR3 size: 15 residues. The CDR3 DNA is TGTGCCACCAGCAGGAGGGAAGGTGTTTTCGTTACGCAGTATTTT. Protein sequence: CATSRREGVFVTQYF.

This clonotype was recorded a few times. J is TRBJ2-7 and V is TRBV11-2, with D uncertain. Germline V lookup: CDR1 SGHAT, CDR2 FQNNGV. The germline V and J ends were trimmed by 0 bases and 2 bases, with 11 bases remaining between them. The CDR3 is made up of 15 amino acids. The CDR3 is CASSLDSDGTYEQYF. The CDR3 DNA sequence: TGTGCCAGCAGCTTAGATTCCGACGGAACCTACGAGCAGTACTTC.

The table lists this clonotype with many counts. V usage is TRBV2 and J usage is TRBJ2-3; D might be TRBD1 or TRBD2, each matching 5 bases. V lost 6 bases and J 1 base, leaving 11 bases between the germline ends. There are 14 residues in the CDR3. Germline CDR1 is SNHLY and CDR2 is FYNNEI. As DNA, the CDR3 is TGTGCCAGCAGCCGACAGAGGGGCACAGATACGCAGTATTTT. Residues: CASSRQRGTDTQYF. Filled out from reference TRBV2 and TRBJ2-3, the complete variable domain reads EPEVTQTPSHQVTQMGQEVILRCVPISNHLYFYWYRQILGQKVEFLVSFYNNEISEKSEIFDDQFSVERPDGSNFTLKIRSTKLEDSAMYFCASSRQRGTDTQYFGPGTRLTVL.